The T cell receptor beta chain described here comes from a study of beta chain features in type 1 diabetes. CD45RO/CCR7/CD25/CD127/CD95/CD27 sorting isolated CD4+ naive, central memory, regulatory and stem cell-like memory cells. Study-level results: With patients and controls alike, PCR might favor shorter templates to an equal degree. Within the patient group, naive, central memory and Treg TCRB repertoires appeared more similar to each other than within healthy donors. Whether TCRB rearrangement is influenced by HLA type went unresolved here.

This clone came up a few times. Its specificity is unknown. The isolated RNA, all of it, was reverse transcribed, so expressed TCRB transcripts were what got sequenced. TCRdb's table, derived via immunoSEQ multiplex PCR, lists solely in-frame clones and lacks some. The table includes 400,000 to 450,000 clones, approximately 14% detected once. The CDR3 has 13 amino acids. Per germline, CDR1 SEHNR and CDR2 FQNEAQ (reference sequence). V shed 7 bases, J shed 3 bases, and the junction held 3 bases outside the gene matches. The gene calls are TRBV7-9 and TRBJ2-7; the match to TRBD1 covers 10 bases. The receptor comes from a young man in good health. Sequencing input: naive CD4+ T cells from blood. The CDR3 protein is CASTRDRGYEQYF. The DNA of the CDR3 is TGTGCCAGCACCCGGGACAGGGGCTACGAGCAGTACTTC.